A selection of T cell receptor beta chains follows, all from one sample in a study of T cells in Graves' hyperthyroidism and ophthalmopathy. TCRdb re-called the multiplex PCR reads with MiXCR, one entry per CDR3 protein. The sample lists around 690,000 distinct CDR3 sequences; less than 25% were seen once. Material for sequencing was blood. All receptors derive from a man aged 30 to 39 with Graves' ophthalmopathy. Each CDR3 is given with its conserved first and last residue. Each record gives: V gene, CDR3 length, J gene, clone size, D gene, CDR3 DNA, CDR3 protein. A D gene is named only where the DNA matches it firmly. For some rows the clone size is stated as once, few or many, or as a class when expanded; others skip it.

V gene: TRBV6-2/TRBV6-3
CDR3 length: 16
J gene: TRBJ2-2
clone size: few
D gene: TRBD1
CDR3 DNA: TGTGCCAGCAGTAACACAGGGGCCGGAAACACCGGGGAGCTGTTTTTT
CDR3 protein: CASSNTGAGNTGELFF

V gene: TRBV7-8
CDR3 length: 13
J gene: TRBJ2-3
clone size: many
D gene: .
CDR3 DNA: TGTGCCAGCAGCGGACAACTCACAGATACGCAGTATTTT
CDR3 protein: CASSGQLTDTQYF

V gene: TRBV18
CDR3 length: 14
J gene: TRBJ1-3
clone size: .
D gene: TRBD1
CDR3 DNA: TGTGCCAGCTCACCACCGGGACAGGGGAACACCATATATTTT
CDR3 protein: CASSPPGQGNTIYF

V gene: TRBV29-1
CDR3 length: 18
J gene: TRBJ2-7
clone size: few
D gene: TRBD2
CDR3 DNA: TGCAGCGTTGTCGGCGGGACTAGCGGGACCTATTACCTCGAAGAGCAGTACTTC
CDR3 protein: CSVVGGTSGTYYLEEQYF

V gene: TRBV20-1
CDR3 length: 15
J gene: TRBJ1-3
clone size: .
D gene: .
CDR3 DNA: TGCAGTGCTAGTATTGGCGGTTATTCTGGAAACACCATATATTTT
CDR3 protein: CSASIGGYSGNTIYF

V gene: TRBV2
CDR3 length: 16
J gene: TRBJ1-2
clone size: .
D gene: TRBD1
CDR3 DNA: TGTGCCAGCAGTCTGTCTCGACAGGGCATAAACTATGGCTACACCTTC
CDR3 protein: CASSLSRQGINYGYTF

V gene: TRBV2
CDR3 length: 15
J gene: TRBJ2-7
clone size: many
D gene: TRBD2
CDR3 DNA: TGTGCCAGCAGGGCCCTGGGACTAGCGGGTTACGAGCAGTACTTC
CDR3 protein: CASRALGLAGYEQYF

V gene: TRBV12-3/TRBV12-4
CDR3 length: 13
J gene: TRBJ1-2
clone size: few
D gene: .
CDR3 DNA: TGTGCCAGCAGTTTCGGAGACATCTATGGCTACACCTTC
CDR3 protein: CASSFGDIYGYTF

V gene: TRBV15
CDR3 length: 15
J gene: TRBJ1-5
clone size: few
D gene: TRBD1
CDR3 DNA: TGTGCCACCAGCAGAGGACAGGGGGGCAATCAGCCCCAGCATTTT
CDR3 protein: CATSRGQGGNQPQHF

V gene: TRBV27
CDR3 length: 19
J gene: TRBJ2-3
clone size: .
D gene: TRBD2
CDR3 DNA: TGTGCCAGCAGTTTATCGATCCCCGGGACTAGCGGGAGCACAGATACGCAGTATTTT
CDR3 protein: CASSLSIPGTSGSTDTQYF

V gene: TRBV19
CDR3 length: 15
J gene: TRBJ2-7
clone size: few
D gene: TRBD2
CDR3 DNA: TGTGCCAGTAGTATTGTGACTAGCGGGAGCCACGAGCAGTACTTC
CDR3 protein: CASSIVTSGSHEQYF

V gene: TRBV10-3
CDR3 length: 12
J gene: TRBJ2-7
clone size: .
D gene: .
CDR3 DNA: TGTGCCATCAGTGAAAATGTTCCCGAGCAGTACTTC
CDR3 protein: CAISENVPEQYF

V gene: TRBV5-1
CDR3 length: 14
J gene: TRBJ1-6
clone size: many
D gene: TRBD1
CDR3 DNA: TGCGCCAGCAGCTTCGGACAGGGAGAATCACCCCTCCACTTT
CDR3 protein: CASSFGQGESPLHF

V gene: TRBV3-1
CDR3 length: 14
J gene: TRBJ1-6
clone size: .
D gene: .
CDR3 DNA: TGTGCCAGCAGCCAAGATTTAGTAAATTCACCCCTCCACTTT
CDR3 protein: CASSQDLVNSPLHF

V gene: TRBV28
CDR3 length: 17
J gene: TRBJ2-5
clone size: .
D gene: TRBD2
CDR3 DNA: TGTGCCAGCAGTTTACCTAGCGGGTCTGCGGAGGGAGAGACCCAGTACTTC
CDR3 protein: CASSLPSGSAEGETQYF

V gene: TRBV9
CDR3 length: 15
J gene: TRBJ2-5
clone size: .
D gene: TRBD1
CDR3 DNA: TGTGCCAGCAGTCGAACAGGTGGACAGGCCGAGACCCAGTACTTC
CDR3 protein: CASSRTGGQAETQYF

V gene: TRBV27
CDR3 length: 13
J gene: TRBJ2-7
clone size: many
D gene: .
CDR3 DNA: TGTGCCAGCAGTTTGGCGGTCTCATACGAGCAGTACTTC
CDR3 protein: CASSLAVSYEQYF

V gene: TRBV6-1
CDR3 length: 16
J gene: TRBJ2-2
clone size: .
D gene: TRBD2
CDR3 DNA: TGTGCCAGTGAGGCTAGCGGGAGTGTGAACACCGGGGAGCTGTTTTTT
CDR3 protein: CASEASGSVNTGELFF

V gene: TRBV6-1
CDR3 length: 14
J gene: TRBJ1-5
clone size: few
D gene: TRBD1
CDR3 DNA: TGTGCCAGCAGCGAGATCAGGGGGGGACAGCCCCAGCATTTT
CDR3 protein: CASSEIRGGQPQHF

V gene: TRBV27
CDR3 length: 13
J gene: TRBJ1-1
clone size: many
D gene: .
CDR3 DNA: TGTGCCAGCAGTTTTGGAGGTTACACTGAAGCTTTCTTT
CDR3 protein: CASSFGGYTEAFF

V gene: TRBV28
CDR3 length: 12
J gene: TRBJ1-6
clone size: few
D gene: .
CDR3 DNA: TGTGCCAGCAGTTGGCCCCTATCACCCCTCCACTTT
CDR3 protein: CASSWPLSPLHF

V gene: TRBV20-1
CDR3 length: 15
J gene: TRBJ2-1
clone size: .
D gene: TRBD2
CDR3 DNA: TGCAGTGCTAGAGGGACTAGCGGGAGGGGGAATGAGCAGTTCTTC
CDR3 protein: CSARGTSGRGNEQFF

V gene: TRBV7-2
CDR3 length: 18
J gene: TRBJ1-2
clone size: .
D gene: TRBD1
CDR3 DNA: TGTGCCAGCAGCTGGGCCGGGAGACAGGGGCTGGGTGAGGGTGGCTACACCTTC
CDR3 protein: CASSWAGRQGLGEGGYTF

V gene: TRBV6-9
CDR3 length: 18
J gene: TRBJ2-7
clone size: .
D gene: TRBD2
CDR3 DNA: TGTGCCAGCCGTTCGCGCGTCGGCGGGAGAACATCCCCCGGCGAGCAGTACTTC
CDR3 protein: CASRSRVGGRTSPGEQYF

V gene: TRBV28
CDR3 length: 15
J gene: TRBJ2-5
clone size: many
D gene: .
CDR3 DNA: TGTGCCAGCAGTTTACCCGGAGGCCACCAGAGAACCCAGTACTTC
CDR3 protein: CASSLPGGHQRTQYF

V gene: TRBV28
CDR3 length: 13
J gene: TRBJ2-1
clone size: once
D gene: .
CDR3 DNA: TGTGCCAGCAGTTCTTTCGGGTTCAATGAGCAGTTCTTC
CDR3 protein: CASSSFGFNEQFF

V gene: TRBV10-3
CDR3 length: 15
J gene: TRBJ1-2
clone size: .
D gene: .
CDR3 DNA: TGTGCCATCAGTGAGAGAGTAGGGACCGCTTATGGCTACACCTTC
CDR3 protein: CAISERVGTAYGYTF

V gene: TRBV28
CDR3 length: 13
J gene: TRBJ2-7
clone size: many
D gene: TRBD2
CDR3 DNA: TGTGCCAGTACACTAGCGGGACGGTACGAGCAGTACTTC
CDR3 protein: CASTLAGRYEQYF

V gene: TRBV15
CDR3 length: 13
J gene: TRBJ2-7
clone size: once
D gene: .
CDR3 DNA: TGTGCCACCAGCGGGAGGTGGGTCTACGAGCAGTACTTC
CDR3 protein: CATSGRWVYEQYF

V gene: TRBV7-9
CDR3 length: 14
J gene: TRBJ1-2
clone size: .
D gene: TRBD1
CDR3 DNA: TGTGCCAGCAGCTTAGTCACAGGGGTGGATGGCTACACCTTC
CDR3 protein: CASSLVTGVDGYTF

V gene: TRBV5-1
CDR3 length: 16
J gene: TRBJ1-1
clone size: many
D gene: TRBD1
CDR3 DNA: TGCGCCAGCAGCTTACAGGGGATCGGACTGAACACTGAAGCTTTCTTT
CDR3 protein: CASSLQGIGLNTEAFF

V gene: TRBV15
CDR3 length: 13
J gene: TRBJ1-2
clone size: few
D gene: .
CDR3 DNA: TGTGCCACCAGCAGAGTTCGGGACGGTGGCTACACCTTC
CDR3 protein: CATSRVRDGGYTF

V gene: TRBV29-1
CDR3 length: 15
J gene: TRBJ2-5
clone size: .
D gene: TRBD1
CDR3 DNA: TGCAGCGTCAGTCCCGGGACAGGGTACCAAGAGACCCAGTACTTC
CDR3 protein: CSVSPGTGYQETQYF

V gene: TRBV20-1
CDR3 length: 12
J gene: TRBJ1-2
clone size: many
D gene: TRBD1
CDR3 DNA: TGCAGTGCCCCGGAAGGGGGCGAAGGCTACACCTTC
CDR3 protein: CSAPEGGEGYTF

V gene: TRBV6-1
CDR3 length: 13
J gene: TRBJ1-6
clone size: few
D gene: .
CDR3 DNA: TGTGCCAGCAGTCCCAGGGATAATTCACCCCTCCACTTT
CDR3 protein: CASSPRDNSPLHF

V gene: TRBV29-1
CDR3 length: 14
J gene: TRBJ2-7
clone size: .
D gene: .
CDR3 DNA: TGCAGCGTTGAAGTTCGGGAGAAAGGGTACGAGCAGTACTTC
CDR3 protein: CSVEVREKGYEQYF

V gene: TRBV18
CDR3 length: 13
J gene: TRBJ1-1
clone size: many
D gene: .
CDR3 DNA: TGTGCCAGCTCACCCACCTTCAGCACTGAAGCTTTCTTT
CDR3 protein: CASSPTFSTEAFF

V gene: TRBV6-1
CDR3 length: 13
J gene: TRBJ1-2
clone size: .
D gene: TRBD1
CDR3 DNA: TGTGCCAGCAGTGCAGCAGGGGGCTATGGCTACACCTTC
CDR3 protein: CASSAAGGYGYTF

V gene: TRBV4-2
CDR3 length: 13
J gene: TRBJ2-7
clone size: few
D gene: .
CDR3 DNA: TGTGCCAGCGGGATACCCGACTCCTACGAGCAGTACTTC
CDR3 protein: CASGIPDSYEQYF

V gene: TRBV20-1
CDR3 length: 16
J gene: TRBJ2-7
clone size: many
D gene: .
CDR3 DNA: TGCAGTGCTAGAGATGGGGGGAGACAGGATTTTTACGAGCAGTACTTC
CDR3 protein: CSARDGGRQDFYEQYF

V gene: TRBV29-1
CDR3 length: 13
J gene: TRBJ1-2
clone size: few
D gene: .
CDR3 DNA: TGCAGCGTCGTACAAGGCTGGGATGGTGGCTACACCTTC
CDR3 protein: CSVVQGWDGGYTF

V gene: TRBV27
CDR3 length: 15
J gene: TRBJ1-4
clone size: .
D gene: .
CDR3 DNA: TGTGCCAGCAGTTTATCAGGGAGCCTTACCTGGAAACTGTTTTTT
CDR3 protein: CASSLSGSLTWKLFF

V gene: TRBV15
CDR3 length: 16
J gene: TRBJ2-7
clone size: few
D gene: .
CDR3 DNA: TGTGCCACCAGCAGTTACGGGAGTGTTTCTAGCTACGAGCAGTACTTC
CDR3 protein: CATSSYGSVSSYEQYF

V gene: TRBV11-2
CDR3 length: 13
J gene: TRBJ1-2
clone size: many
D gene: .
CDR3 DNA: TGTGCCAGCAGCCCAGACAGGAACTATGGCTACACCTTC
CDR3 protein: CASSPDRNYGYTF

V gene: TRBV5-1
CDR3 length: 16
J gene: TRBJ1-4
clone size: few
D gene: .
CDR3 DNA: TGCGCCAGCAGCCCCTTGCGACGACCAACTAATGAAAAACTGTTTTTT
CDR3 protein: CASSPLRRPTNEKLFF

V gene: TRBV30
CDR3 length: 14
J gene: TRBJ2-4
clone size: .
D gene: TRBD2
CDR3 DNA: TGTGCCGGGACACTAGCGGGAGCTAGGAACATTCAGTACTTC
CDR3 protein: CAGTLAGARNIQYF

V gene: TRBV11-2
CDR3 length: 14
J gene: TRBJ2-7
clone size: .
D gene: .
CDR3 DNA: TGTGCCAGCAGCCCGCCGGGGTTCTCCTACGAGCAGTACTTC
CDR3 protein: CASSPPGFSYEQYF

V gene: TRBV6-5
CDR3 length: 14
J gene: TRBJ1-2
clone size: few
D gene: .
CDR3 DNA: TGTGCCAGCAGTTACCACGCATTTAACTATGGCTACACCTTC
CDR3 protein: CASSYHAFNYGYTF

V gene: TRBV30
CDR3 length: 16
J gene: TRBJ1-6
clone size: .
D gene: .
CDR3 DNA: TGTGCCTGGAGTAGCGGGGGACCGTCCATACGGTCACCCCTCCACTTT
CDR3 protein: CAWSSGGPSIRSPLHF